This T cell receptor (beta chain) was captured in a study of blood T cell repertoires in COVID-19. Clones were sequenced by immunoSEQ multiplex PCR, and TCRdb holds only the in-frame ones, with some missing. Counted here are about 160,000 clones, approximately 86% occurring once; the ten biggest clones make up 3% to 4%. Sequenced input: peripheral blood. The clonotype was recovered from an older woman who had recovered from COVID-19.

The CDR3 protein is CAWGPLQGRELFF. The CDR3 DNA follows: TGTGCCTGGGGGCCCCTACAGGGGAGAGAGCTGTTTTTT. The chain couples TRBV30 to TRBJ2-2; 7 bases are a match to TRBD1. This CDR3 contains 13 residues. The germline gives CDR1 GTSNPN, CDR2 SVGIG (reference sequence). J gave up 11 bases and V 5 bases, and 11 bases lay outside the gene matches.